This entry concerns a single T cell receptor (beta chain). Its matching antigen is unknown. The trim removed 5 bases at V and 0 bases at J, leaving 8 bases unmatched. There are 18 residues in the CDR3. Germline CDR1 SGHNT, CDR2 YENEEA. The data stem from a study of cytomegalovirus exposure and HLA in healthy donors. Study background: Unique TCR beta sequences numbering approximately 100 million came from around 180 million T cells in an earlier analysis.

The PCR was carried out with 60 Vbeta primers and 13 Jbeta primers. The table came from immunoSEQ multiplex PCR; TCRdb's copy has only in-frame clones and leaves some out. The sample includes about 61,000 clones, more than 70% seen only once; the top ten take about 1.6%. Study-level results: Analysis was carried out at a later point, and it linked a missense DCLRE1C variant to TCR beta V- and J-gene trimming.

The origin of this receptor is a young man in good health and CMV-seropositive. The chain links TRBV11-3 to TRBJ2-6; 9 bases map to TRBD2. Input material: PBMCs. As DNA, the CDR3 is TGTGCCAGCAGCCGACCCCTAGCGGGGCCCTCTGGGGCCAACGTCCTGACTTTC. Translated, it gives CASSRPLAGPSGANVLTF.